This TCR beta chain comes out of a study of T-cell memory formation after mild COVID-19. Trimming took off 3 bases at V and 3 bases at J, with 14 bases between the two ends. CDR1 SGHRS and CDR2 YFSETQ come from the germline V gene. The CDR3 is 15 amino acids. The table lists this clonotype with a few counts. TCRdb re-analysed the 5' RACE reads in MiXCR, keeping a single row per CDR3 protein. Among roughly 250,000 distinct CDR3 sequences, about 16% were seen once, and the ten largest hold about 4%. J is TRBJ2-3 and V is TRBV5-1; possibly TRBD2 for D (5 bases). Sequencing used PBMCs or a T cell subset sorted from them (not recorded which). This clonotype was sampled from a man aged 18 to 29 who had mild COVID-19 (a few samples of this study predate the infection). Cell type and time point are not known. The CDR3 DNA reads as TGCGCCAGCAGCTCGCGGGCATCTGTGACAGATACGCAGTATTTT. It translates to CASSSRASVTDTQYF.